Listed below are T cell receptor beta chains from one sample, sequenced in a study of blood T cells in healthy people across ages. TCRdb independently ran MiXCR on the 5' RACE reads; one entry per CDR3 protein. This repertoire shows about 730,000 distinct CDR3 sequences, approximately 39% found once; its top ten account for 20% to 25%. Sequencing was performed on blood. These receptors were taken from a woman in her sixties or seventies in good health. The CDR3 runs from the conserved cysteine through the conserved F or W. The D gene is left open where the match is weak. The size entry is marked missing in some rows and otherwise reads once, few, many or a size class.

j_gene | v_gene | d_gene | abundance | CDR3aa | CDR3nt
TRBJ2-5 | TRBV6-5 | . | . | CASTSQQTQMETRYF | TGTGCCAGCACCAGCCAGCAGACGCAAATGGAGACCCGGTACTTC
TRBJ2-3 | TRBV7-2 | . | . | CASSLGGSANTQYF | TGTGCCAGCAGCTTAGGGGGGTCTGCAAATACGCAGTATTTT
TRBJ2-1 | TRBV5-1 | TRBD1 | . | CASSSGTVYNEQFF | TGCGCCAGCAGCTCCGGGACAGTTTACAATGAGCAGTTCTTC
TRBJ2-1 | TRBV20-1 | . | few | CSARPGLASSYNEQFF | TGCAGTGCTAGACCCGGACTGGCTAGCTCCTACAATGAGCAGTTCTTC
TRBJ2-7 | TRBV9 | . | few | CASSVSGTARAEQYF | TGTGCCAGCAGCGTCTCCGGGACCGCCCGAGCCGAGCAGTACTTC
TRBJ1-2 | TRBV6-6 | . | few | CASSYSQNYGYTF | TGTGCCAGCAGTTACTCCCAAAACTATGGCTACACCTTC
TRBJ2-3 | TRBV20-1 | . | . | CSARVQGHTQYF | TGCAGTGCTAGAGTACAGGGCCATACGCAGTATTTT
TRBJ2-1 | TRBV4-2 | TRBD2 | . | CASSPRTSGGQYNEQFF | TGTGCCAGCAGCCCTAGGACTAGCGGGGGGCAGTACAATGAGCAGTTCTTC
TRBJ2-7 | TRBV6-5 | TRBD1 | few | CASSDLIQGIHEQYF | TGTGCCAGCAGTGACCTGATACAGGGGATCCACGAGCAGTACTTC
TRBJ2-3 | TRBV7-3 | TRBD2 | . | CASSPRLAGNTDTQYF | TGTGCCAGCAGCCCAAGACTAGCGGGGAACACAGATACGCAGTATTTT
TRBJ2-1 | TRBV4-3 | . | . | CASSQDFSTASYEQFF | TGCGCCAGCAGCCAAGATTTTTCCACTGCCTCCTACGAGCAGTTCTTC
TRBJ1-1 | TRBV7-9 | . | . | CASLEAGKNTEAFF | TGTGCCAGCTTAGAAGCAGGGAAAAACACTGAAGCTTTCTTT
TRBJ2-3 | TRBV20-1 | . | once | CSATSPRVGVTGTQYF | TGCAGTGCTACAAGCCCACGGGTGGGGGTCACAGGTACGCAGTATTTT
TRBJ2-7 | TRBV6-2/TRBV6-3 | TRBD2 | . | CASKSTGREGCEQYF | TGTGCCAGCAAATCGACTGGGCGGGAGGGCTGCGAGCAGTACTTC
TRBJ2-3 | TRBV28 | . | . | CASWTSTDTQYF | TGTGCCAGTTGGACTAGCACAGATACGCAGTATTTT
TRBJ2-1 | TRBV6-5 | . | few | CASSRGGNNEQFF | TGTGCCAGCAGCCGAGGAGGAAACAATGAGCAGTTCTTC
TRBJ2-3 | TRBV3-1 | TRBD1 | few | CASTQGVPTDTQYF | TGTGCCAGTACCCAGGGGGTACCCACAGATACGCAGTATTTT
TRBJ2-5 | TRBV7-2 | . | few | CASSSRARETQYF | TGTGCCAGCAGCTCAAGGGCCCGAGAGACCCAGTACTTC
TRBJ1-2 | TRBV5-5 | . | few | CASSPAAHRDGYTF | TGTGCCAGCAGCCCTGCCGCCCACAGGGATGGCTACACCTTC
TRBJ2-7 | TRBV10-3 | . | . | CAISYKTTQYF | TGTGCCATCAGTTACAAGACAACGCAGTACTTC
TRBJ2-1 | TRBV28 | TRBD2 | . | CASSLTSGIVEQFF | TGTGCCAGCAGTTTGACTAGCGGTATCGTTGAGCAGTTCTTC
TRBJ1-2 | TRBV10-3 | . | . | CAIRRGPDYGYTF | TGTGCCATCAGGAGAGGGCCCGACTATGGCTACACCTTC
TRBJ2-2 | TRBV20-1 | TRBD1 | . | CSAYGQGSVTGELFF | TGCAGTGCTTACGGACAGGGGTCGGTCACCGGGGAGCTGTTTTTT
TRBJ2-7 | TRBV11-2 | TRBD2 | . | CASSTPGTSSYEQYF | TGTGCCAGCAGCACTCCCGGGACTAGCTCCTACGAGCAGTACTTC
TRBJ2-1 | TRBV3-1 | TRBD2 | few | CASSQLTSGEQFF | TGTGCCAGCAGCCAATTAACTAGCGGTGAGCAGTTCTTC
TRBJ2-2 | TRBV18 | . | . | CASSYSTVDTGELFF | TGTGCCAGCTCTTACTCGACGGTGGACACCGGGGAGCTGTTTTTT